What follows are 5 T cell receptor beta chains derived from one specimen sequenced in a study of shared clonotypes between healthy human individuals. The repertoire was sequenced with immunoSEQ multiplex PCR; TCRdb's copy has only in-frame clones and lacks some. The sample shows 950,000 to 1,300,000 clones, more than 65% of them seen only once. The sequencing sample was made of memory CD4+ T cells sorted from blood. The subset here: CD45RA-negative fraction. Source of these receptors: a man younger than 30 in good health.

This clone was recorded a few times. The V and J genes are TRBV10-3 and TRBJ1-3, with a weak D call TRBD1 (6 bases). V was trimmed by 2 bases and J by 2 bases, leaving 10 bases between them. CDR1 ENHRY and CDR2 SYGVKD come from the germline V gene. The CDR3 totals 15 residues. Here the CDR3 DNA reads TGTGCCATCAGTGAGCAGGGGATGACTGGAAACACCATATATTTT. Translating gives CAISEQGMTGNTIYF.

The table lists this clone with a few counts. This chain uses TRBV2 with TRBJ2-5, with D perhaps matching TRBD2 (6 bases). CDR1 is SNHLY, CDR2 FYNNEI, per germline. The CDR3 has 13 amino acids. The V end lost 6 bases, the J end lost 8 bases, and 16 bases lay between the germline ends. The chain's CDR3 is CASSPGAAGTQYF. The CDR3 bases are TGTGCCAGCAGCCCGGGAGCGGCGGGCACCCAGTACTTC.

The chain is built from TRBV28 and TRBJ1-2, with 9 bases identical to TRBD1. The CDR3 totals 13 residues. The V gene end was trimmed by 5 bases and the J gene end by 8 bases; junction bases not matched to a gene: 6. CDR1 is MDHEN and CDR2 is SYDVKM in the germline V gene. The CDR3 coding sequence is TGTGCCAGCAGTCCGGGACAGGGCAGGGGCTACACCTTC. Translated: CASSPGQGRGYTF.

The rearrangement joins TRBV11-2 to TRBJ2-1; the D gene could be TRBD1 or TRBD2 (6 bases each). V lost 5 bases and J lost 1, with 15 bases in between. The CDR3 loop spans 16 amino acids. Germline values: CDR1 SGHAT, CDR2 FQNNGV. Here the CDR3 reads CASSNYGGNSYNEQFF. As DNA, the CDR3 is TGTGCCAGCAGCAACTACGGGGGCAATTCCTACAATGAGCAGTTCTTC.

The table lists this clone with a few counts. This chain's CDR3 is CASSLRQGETQYF. For the CDR3, the DNA is TGTGCCAGCAGCTTAAGGCAGGGGGAGACCCAGTACTTC. This chain joins TRBV7-2 and TRBJ2-5, with a weak D call TRBD1 (6 bases). V dropped 2 bases and J dropped 5 bases, with 9 bases sitting between them. Germline V gene lookup returns CDR1 SGHTA and CDR2 FQGNSA. There are 13 residues in the CDR3.